The 20 T cell receptor beta chains below were found in one sample sequenced in a study of cytomegalovirus exposure and HLA in healthy donors. 60 Vbeta and 13 Jbeta primers were used in PCR. Repertoires were generated with immunoSEQ multiplex PCR, while TCRdb's copy carries only in-frame clones and drops some. The data contain approximately 91,000 clones, about nine tenths of them seen just once; the ten biggest clones take up over 8.5%. Sequenced input: PBMCs. Receptor source: a man aged 30-40 years in good health and CMV-seropositive.

This chain joins TRBV27 and TRBJ2-1, with 7 bases matching TRBD2. After removal of 2 bases from V and 7 bases from J, the junction contained 2 bases not matched to a gene. Germline loops: CDR1 MNHEY, CDR2 SMNVEV (reference sequence). CDR3 length equals 13 residues. CDR3 nucleotide sequence: TGTGCCAGCAGTTTAGTAGCGGGTAATGAGCAGTTCTTC. Amino acids: CASSLVAGNEQFF.

V and J are TRBV5-5 and TRBJ2-5; a possible D gene is TRBD2 (7 bases). The CDR3 consists of 16 residues. Trimming pared 6 bases from V and 2 bases from J, leaving 20 bases between. Germline V lookup: CDR1 SGHKS, CDR2 YYEKEE (reference sequence). The CDR3 loop reads CASINGRGGLQETQYF. The CDR3 nucleotides are TGTGCCAGCATCAACGGTAGGGGGGGCCTTCAAGAGACCCAGTACTTC.

The gene calls are TRBV2 and TRBJ2-3; D is perhaps TRBD2 (6 bases). The CDR3 is 13 amino acids. CDR1 SNHLY and CDR2 FYNNEI come from the germline V gene. V dropped 11 bases and J dropped 3 bases, with 15 bases sitting between them. CDR3 DNA sequence: TGTGCCCCCAAGGAGGGAGAGACAGATACGCAGTATTTT. It codes for CAPKEGETDTQYF.

This chain joins TRBV5-1 and TRBJ2-2, with TRBD2 matching 11 bases. CDR1 and CDR2 from the germline V gene are SGHRS and YFSETQ. Trimming at V came to 5 bases and at J to 5 bases, leaving 5 bases not matched to a gene. The CDR3 contains 15 residues. Written as DNA, the CDR3 is TGCGCCAGCAGATCGGGACTAGCGGAAACCGGGGAGCTGTTTTTT. Translating it yields CASRSGLAETGELFF. The whole variable domain, filled in from reference TRBV5-1 and TRBJ2-2, reads KAGVTQTPRYLIKTRGQQVTLSCSPISGHRSVSWYQQTPGQGLQFLFEYFSETQRNKGNFPGRFSGRQFSNSRSEMNVSTLELGDSALYLCASRSGLAETGELFFGEGSRLTVL.

The V call is TRBV5-1, the J call TRBJ1-1, with 10 bases fitting TRBD1. Trimming at V came to 3 bases and at J to 5 bases, leaving 10 bases not matched to a gene. CDR3 length: 16 amino acids. CDR1 is SGHRS, CDR2 YFSETQ, per germline. The CDR3 here is CASSSNTGTGETEAFF. For the CDR3, the DNA is TGCGCCAGCAGCTCAAATACCGGGACAGGGGAAACTGAAGCTTTCTTT. The whole variable domain, filled in from reference TRBV5-1 and TRBJ1-1, reads KAGVTQTPRYLIKTRGQQVTLSCSPISGHRSVSWYQQTPGQGLQFLFEYFSETQRNKGNFPGRFSGRQFSNSRSEMNVSTLELGDSALYLCASSSNTGTGETEAFFGQGTRLTVV.

The CDR3 sequence is CASRTGMDNYEQYF. The DNA of the CDR3 is TGCGCCAGCAGAACAGGGATGGACAACTACGAGCAGTACTTC. This chain links TRBV5-1 with TRBJ2-7, with D possibly being TRBD1 (6 bases). Germline-derived CDR1 and CDR2 are SGHRS and YFSETQ. V dropped 5 bases and J dropped 3 bases, with 15 bases sitting between them. The CDR3 is 14 amino acids.

This chain links TRBV4-1 with TRBJ2-7, with D tentatively TRBD1 (5 bases). The V end lost 4 bases, the J end lost 4 bases, and 20 bases lay between the germline ends. CDR1 MGHRA and CDR2 YSYEKL come from the germline V gene. The CDR3 runs 16 residues. This chain's CDR3 is CASSPGIQGAHYEQYF. Here the CDR3 DNA reads TGCGCCAGCAGCCCAGGGATCCAAGGGGCCCATTACGAGCAGTACTTC.

The V call is TRBV10-3, the J call TRBJ1-2, with D perhaps TRBD1 (5 bases). V was shortened by 8 bases and J by 1 base, with 11 bases between the two germline ends. The germline V gene has CDR1 ENHRY and CDR2 SYGVKD. The CDR3 contains 13 residues. CDR3 sequence (DNA): TGTGCCATCCTGGGGGGGAATAACTATGGCTACACCTTC. Its translation is CAILGGNNYGYTF.

The chain has TRBV6-1 and TRBJ2-7, with D possibly being TRBD1 (6 bases). Trimming took 7 bases from V and 5 from J, leaving 12 bases between them. There are 12 residues in the CDR3. Looked up from germline, CDR1 is MNHNS and CDR2 is SASEGT. CDR3 sequence (DNA): TGTGCCAGCACAAAGTCAGGGGACGAGCAGTACTTC. Its translation: CASTKSGDEQYF.

This clone was seen more than once but under ten times. The chain employs TRBV7-9 and TRBJ1-2; a weak D match, TRBD1 (6 bases). Trimming shortened V by 1 base and J by 8 bases, and 20 bases separated the two germline ends. The CDR3 runs 16 residues. Germline V gene lookup returns CDR1 SEHNR and CDR2 FQNEAQ (reference sequence). In DNA, the CDR3 is TGTGCCAGCAGCTTAGATCGGGGACAAGACGGCGGCGGCTACACCTTC. Translated: CASSLDRGQDGGGYTF.

V usage is TRBV7-8 and J usage is TRBJ2-1; 9 positions agree with TRBD2. V was clipped by 1 base and J by 10 bases; unmatched bases: 8. The CDR3 sequence is 15 residues long. Germline CDR1 SGHVS, CDR2 FQNEAQ. For the CDR3, the DNA is TGTGCCAGCAGCTTAGGTAGCGGGAGTACGCGGGAGCAGTTCTTC. It encodes CASSLGSGSTREQFF.

This clone is a singleton in its sample. V gene TRBV11-2 combines with J gene TRBJ2-2; D unclear. The CDR3 has 14 residues. CDR1 and CDR2 from the germline V gene are SGHAT and FQNNGV. Trimming shortened V by 3 bases and J by 0 bases, and 5 bases separated the two germline ends. The CDR3 is CASSLTSNTGELFF. CDR3 nucleotide sequence: TGTGCCAGCAGCTTGACTTCGAACACCGGGGAGCTGTTTTTT. Looking up the rest from reference TRBV11-2 and TRBJ2-2 gives the full variable domain: EAGVAQSPRYKIIEKRQSVAFWCNPISGHATLYWYQQILGQGPKLLIQFQNNGVVDDSQLPKDRFSAERLKGVDSTLKIQPAKLEDSAVYLCASSLTSNTGELFFGEGSRLTVL.

The chain employs TRBV7-6 and TRBJ2-2; D is perhaps TRBD2 (6 bases). Trimming stripped 2 bases from V and 3 bases from J, with 13 bases between. The CDR3 runs 16 residues. Germline V CDR1 and CDR2: SGHVS, FNYEAQ. The CDR3: CASSLLSSDDTGELFF. In DNA form, the CDR3 reads TGTGCCAGCAGCTTACTTTCTAGCGATGACACCGGGGAGCTGTTTTTT. The full variable domain, its missing parts supplied by reference TRBV7-6 and TRBJ2-2, is GAGVSQSPRYKVTKRGQDVALRCDPISGHVSLYWYRQALGQGPEFLTYFNYEAQQDKSGLPNDRFSAERPEGSISTLTIQRTEQRDSAMYRCASSLLSSDDTGELFFGEGSRLTVL.

The sample holds one count of this clone. This chain uses TRBV30 with TRBJ1-6; D uncertain. The length of the CDR3 is 12 residues. V dropped 0 bases and J dropped 5 bases, with 2 bases sitting between them. Germline V CDR1 and CDR2: GTSNPN, SVGIG (reference sequence). The CDR3: CAWSVNNSPLHF. Here the CDR3 DNA reads TGTGCCTGGAGTGTTAATAATTCACCCCTCCACTTT.

This chain joins TRBV19 and TRBJ2-6, with D uncertain. The CDR3 is 16 residues long. The V gene's germline CDR1 is LNHDA and CDR2 SQIVND (reference sequence). V was clipped by 2 bases and J by 1 base, with 9 bases between them. CDR3 amino acids: CASSIIGRSGANVLTF. The DNA of the CDR3 is TGTGCCAGTAGTATAATAGGCAGGTCTGGGGCCAACGTCCTGACTTTC.

J is TRBJ2-7 and V is TRBV10-3; 14 bases are a match to TRBD2. CDR3 length: 16 residues. Germline CDR1 and CDR2: ENHRY and SYGVKD. Trimming removed 4 bases from V and 4 bases from J; junction bases left unmatched: 6. CDR3 region: CAISGLAGGETYEQYF. The CDR3 DNA is TGTGCCATCAGTGGACTAGCGGGAGGGGAAACTTACGAGCAGTACTTC.

The chain's CDR3 is CASSLTGARAYEQYF. The CDR3 region has the DNA TGTGCCAGCAGTTTAACAGGGGCGAGGGCCTACGAGCAGTACTTC. The rearrangement uses TRBV28 and TRBJ2-7; 7 nucleotides agree with TRBD1. With 2 bases clipped from V and 2 bases from J, the junction kept 6 bases outside the gene matches. The CDR3 is made up of 15 amino acids. Germline V gene sequence: CDR1 MDHEN, CDR2 SYDVKM.

The rearrangement uses TRBV7-2 and TRBJ1-5, with 9 bases that match TRBD1. The CDR3 runs to 15 residues. The J segment lost 3 bases and the V segment lost 4 bases, leaving 4 bases of the junction unmatched. CDR1 is SGHTA and CDR2 is FQGNSA in the germline V gene. The CDR3 DNA reads TGTGCCAGCAGCTCGGGACAGGGCCTCAATCAGCCCCAGCATTTT. Encoded protein: CASSSGQGLNQPQHF.

The CDR3, as DNA: TGTGCCAGCAGCTCCTTGCGTTCGAACACCGGGGAGCTGTTTTTT. It is translated as CASSSLRSNTGELFF. The gene calls are TRBV7-2 and TRBJ2-2; D remains unclear. The CDR3 consists of 15 residues. V gave up 4 bases and J gave up 0 bases, with 9 bases separating them. Per germline, CDR1 SGHTA and CDR2 FQGNSA.

V usage is TRBV5-1 and J usage is TRBJ2-5; TRBD1 is a possible D gene (6 bases). The CDR3 runs to 15 residues. CDR1 is SGHRS, CDR2 YFSETQ, per germline. V dropped 0 bases and J dropped 5 bases, with 14 bases sitting between them. CDR3 residues: CASSLETGGRETQYF. In DNA form, the CDR3 reads TGCGCCAGCAGCTTGGAGACAGGTGGCCGGGAGACCCAGTACTTC.